Listed below are T cell receptor beta chains from one sample, sequenced in a study of liver allograft versus peripheral blood T cells. TCRdb analysed the reads with MiXCR anew, one entry per CDR3 protein. The profile covers under 15,000 distinct CDR3 sequences, with less than 20% appearing a single time and roughly 2% taken by the ten largest. These receptors all come from a human patient who had a liver transplant. The T cells may partly be graft donor cells. CDR3s include the opening cysteine and the closing phenylalanine or tryptophan. The D gene is left open where the match is weak. Not all rows give a size; the values are once, few, many and, for expanded clones, a class.

D	size	V	J	CDR3	DNA
TRBD1	medium-sized	TRBV6-6	TRBJ2-7	CASSPVGQGIYEQYF	TGTGCCAGCAGTCCGGTTGGACAGGGTATCTACGAGCAGTACTTC
NA	NA	TRBV6-5	TRBJ1-1	CASRLNTEAFF	TGTGCCAGCAGGCTGAACACTGAAGCTTTCTTT
TRBD2	few	TRBV20-1	TRBJ2-7	CSARDSGTSGRVSYEQYF	TGCAGTGCTAGAGATAGCGGGACTAGCGGGAGAGTCAGCTACGAGCAGTACTTC
NA	few	TRBV5-6	TRBJ2-5	CASSRPQETQYF	TGTGCCAGCAGCCGTCCACAAGAGACCCAGTACTTC
NA	medium-sized	TRBV6-5	TRBJ1-2	CATLAGGGYTF	TGTGCCACCCTGGCGGGGGGGGGCTACACCTTC
TRBD2	many	TRBV5-6	TRBJ2-7	CASSLLLGSGGYREQYF	TGTGCCAGCAGCTTGCTCCTGGGTAGCGGGGGCTATCGGGAGCAGTACTTC
NA	NA	TRBV12-3/TRBV12-4	TRBJ1-6	CASTAGGGGNSPLHF	TGTGCCAGCACCGCGGGGGGAGGGGGTAATTCACCCCTCCACTTT
NA	few	TRBV20-1	TRBJ2-7	CSARDRALSYEQYF	TGCAGTGCTAGAGATCGGGCTTTGTCCTACGAGCAGTACTTC
TRBD1	many	TRBV6-2/TRBV6-3	TRBJ2-7	CATEDRVGYEQYF	TGTGCCACCGAAGACAGGGTAGGCTACGAGCAGTACTTC
NA	many	TRBV5-4	TRBJ2-1	CASSFSGGSYNEQFF	TGTGCCAGCAGCTTCTCCGGGGGCTCCTACAATGAGCAGTTCTTC
NA	few	TRBV5-5	TRBJ1-1	CASSSEVRTRSDFF	TGTGCCAGCAGTTCCGAGGTTCGGACGAGAAGCGACTTCTTT
NA	medium-sized	TRBV6-1	TRBJ2-1	CASSGLGPNEQFF	TGTGCCAGCAGTGGACTGGGCCCCAATGAGCAGTTCTTC
NA	once	TRBV7-2	TRBJ2-1	CASSSYGRTYNEQFF	TGTGCCAGCAGCTCATACGGGCGCACGTACAATGAGCAGTTCTTC
NA	NA	TRBV20-1	TRBJ2-3	CGGTLSTDTQYF	TGCGGTGGGACGTTAAGCACAGATACGCAGTATTTT
TRBD1	medium-sized	TRBV19	TRBJ1-4	CASSLLGQINEKLFF	TGTGCCAGTAGTTTATTGGGACAGATTAATGAAAAACTGTTTTTT
NA	NA	TRBV28	TRBJ1-1	CASSLFPLGGTEAFF	TGTGCCAGCAGTTTATTCCCCTTGGGTGGCACTGAAGCTTTCTTT
NA	few	TRBV20-1	TRBJ1-1	CSVSRGSLNTEAFF	TGCAGTGTTTCCCGGGGATCTTTGAACACTGAAGCTTTCTTT
NA	NA	TRBV5-4	TRBJ1-2	CATRKTGTNYGYTF	TGTGCCACTCGAAAGACGGGCACTAACTATGGCTACACCTTC
TRBD1	NA	TRBV7-9	TRBJ1-1	CASSLGPDRVAFF	TGTGCCAGCAGCTTAGGTCCGGACAGGGTTGCTTTCTTT
TRBD2	many	TRBV9	TRBJ2-3	CASSPTSRLAVGTTDTQYF	TGTGCCAGCAGCCCCACTTCAAGACTAGCGGTCGGGACCACAGATACGCAGTATTTT
TRBD1	few	TRBV9	TRBJ1-1	CASSLNRGDLFF	TGTGCCAGCAGCCTTAACAGGGGAGACCTATTCTTT
NA	medium-sized	TRBV19	TRBJ1-2	CASSMVGGLVSGYTF	TGTGCCAGTAGTATGGTAGGCGGACTCGTGAGCGGCTACACCTTC